A single T cell receptor beta chain is shown here with its context. An end of the junction does not agree with germline; a read error may underlie this. This sample was taken from a study of shared T cell receptors in the human thymus. CDR1 is SGHTA and CDR2 is FQGNSA in the germline V gene. This CDR3 has 14 amino acids. The table came from immunoSEQ multiplex PCR; TCRdb's copy has only in-frame clones and leaves some out. The sample consists of some 760,000 clones, approximately 85% of them appearing once. This sample also belongs to another study, concerning human thymus T cells. That paper states: Corrective heart surgery yielded the resections from which the thymus tissue came. In thymic and blood repertoires alike, V and J usage looked biased. Reports from related research described highly overlapping thymic repertoires among unrelated individuals.

V usage is TRBV7-2 and J usage is TRBJ1-2; perhaps TRBD1 as D (6 bases). The TCR originated in a girl under two years old with a congenital heart defect. The source material was thymocytes. The CDR3 reads CASSLVHRVVVSPF. As DNA, the CDR3 is TGTGCCAGCAGCTTGGTCCACAGGGTAGTCGTGTCTCCCTTC.